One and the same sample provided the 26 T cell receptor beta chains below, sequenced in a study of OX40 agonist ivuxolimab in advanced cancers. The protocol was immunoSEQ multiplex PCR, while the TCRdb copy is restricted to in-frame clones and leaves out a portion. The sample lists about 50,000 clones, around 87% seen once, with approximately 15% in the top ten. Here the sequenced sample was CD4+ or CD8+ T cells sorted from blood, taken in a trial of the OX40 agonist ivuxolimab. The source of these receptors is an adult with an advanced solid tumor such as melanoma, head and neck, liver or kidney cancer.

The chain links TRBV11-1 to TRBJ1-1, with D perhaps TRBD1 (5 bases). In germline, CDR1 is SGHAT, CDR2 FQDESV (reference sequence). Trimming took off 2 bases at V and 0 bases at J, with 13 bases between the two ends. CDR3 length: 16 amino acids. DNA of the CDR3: TGTGCCAGCAGCTTATTGGGGGACCTCATGAACACTGAAGCTTTCTTT. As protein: CASSLLGDLMNTEAFF.

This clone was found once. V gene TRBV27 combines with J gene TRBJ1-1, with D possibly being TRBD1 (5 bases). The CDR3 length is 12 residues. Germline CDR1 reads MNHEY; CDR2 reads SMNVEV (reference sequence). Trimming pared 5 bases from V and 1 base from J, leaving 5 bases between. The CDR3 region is CASSDRNTEAFF. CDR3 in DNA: TGTGCCAGCAGTGACAGGAACACTGAAGCTTTCTTT.

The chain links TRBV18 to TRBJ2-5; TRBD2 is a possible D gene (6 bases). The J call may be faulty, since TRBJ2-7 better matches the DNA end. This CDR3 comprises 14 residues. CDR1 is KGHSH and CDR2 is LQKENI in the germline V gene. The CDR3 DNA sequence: TGTGCCAGCTCACCACAGGGACTCCACTACGAGCAGTACTTC. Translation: CASSPQGLHYEQYF.

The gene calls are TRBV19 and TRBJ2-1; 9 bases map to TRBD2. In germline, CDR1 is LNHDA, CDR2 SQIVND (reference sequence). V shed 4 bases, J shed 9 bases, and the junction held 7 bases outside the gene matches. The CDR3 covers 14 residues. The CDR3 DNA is TGTGCCAGTAGTAAGTTAGCGGGAGTTGTTGAGCAGTTCTTC. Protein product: CASSKLAGVVEQFF.

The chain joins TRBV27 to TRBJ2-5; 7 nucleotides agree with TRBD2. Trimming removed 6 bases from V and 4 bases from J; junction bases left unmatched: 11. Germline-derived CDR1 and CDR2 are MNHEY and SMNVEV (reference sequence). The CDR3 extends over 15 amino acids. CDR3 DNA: TGTGCCAGCAGGGGGGGGAACAGGCGAGGAGAGACCCAGTACTTC. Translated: CASRGGNRRGETQYF.

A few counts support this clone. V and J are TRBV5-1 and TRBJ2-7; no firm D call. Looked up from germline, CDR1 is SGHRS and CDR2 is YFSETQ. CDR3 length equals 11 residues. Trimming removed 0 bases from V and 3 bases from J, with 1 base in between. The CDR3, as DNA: TGCGCCAGCAGCTTGGGCTACGAGCAGTACTTC. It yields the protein CASSLGYEQYF.

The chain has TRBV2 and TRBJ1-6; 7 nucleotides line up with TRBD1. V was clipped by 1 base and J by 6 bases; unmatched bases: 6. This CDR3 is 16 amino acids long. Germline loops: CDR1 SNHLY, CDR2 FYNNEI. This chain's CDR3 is CASSEEGGVSNSPLHF. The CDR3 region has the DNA TGTGCCAGCAGTGAAGAAGGGGGCGTATCTAATTCACCCCTCCACTTT.

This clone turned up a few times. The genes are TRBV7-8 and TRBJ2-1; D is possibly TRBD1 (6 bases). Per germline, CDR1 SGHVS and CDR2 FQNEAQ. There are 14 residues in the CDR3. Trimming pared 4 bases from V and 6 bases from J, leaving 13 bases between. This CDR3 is CASSWYREINEQFF. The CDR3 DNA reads TGTGCCAGCAGCTGGTACAGGGAGATCAATGAGCAGTTCTTC.

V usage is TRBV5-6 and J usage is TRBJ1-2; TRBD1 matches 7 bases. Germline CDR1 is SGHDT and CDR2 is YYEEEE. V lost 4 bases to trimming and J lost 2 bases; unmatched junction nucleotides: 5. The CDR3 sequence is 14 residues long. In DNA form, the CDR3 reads TGTGCCAGCAGCCCCCGGGACAGAAACTATGGCTACACCTTC. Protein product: CASSPRDRNYGYTF.

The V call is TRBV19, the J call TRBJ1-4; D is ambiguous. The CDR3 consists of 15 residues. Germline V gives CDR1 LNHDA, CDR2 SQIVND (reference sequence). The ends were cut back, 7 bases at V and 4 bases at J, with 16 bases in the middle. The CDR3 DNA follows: TGTGCCAGTACCCCAACCGGGCCGCTTAATGAAAAACTGTTTTTT. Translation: CASTPTGPLNEKLFF.

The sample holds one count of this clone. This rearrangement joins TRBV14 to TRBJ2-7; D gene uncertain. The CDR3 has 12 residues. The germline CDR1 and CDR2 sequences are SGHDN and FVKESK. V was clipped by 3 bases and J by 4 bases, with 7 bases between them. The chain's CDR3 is CASSQVGYEQYF. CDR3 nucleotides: TGTGCCAGCAGCCAGGTAGGATACGAGCAGTACTTC.

CDR3 DNA: TGCGCCAGCAGCTTGGCCATAATGAACACTGAAGCTTTCTTT. This encodes CASSLAIMNTEAFF. The rearrangement links TRBV5-1 to TRBJ1-1; D is ambiguous. The V and J ends lost 0 bases and 0 bases respectively, with 6 bases between them. Looked up from germline, CDR1 is SGHRS and CDR2 is YFSETQ. The CDR3 is 14 residues long.

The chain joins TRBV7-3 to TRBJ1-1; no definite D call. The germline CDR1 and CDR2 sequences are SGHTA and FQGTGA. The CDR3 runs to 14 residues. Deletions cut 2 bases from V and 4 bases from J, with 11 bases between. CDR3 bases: TGTGCCAGCAGCTTACAGGTATTGGGCACTGAAGCTTTCTTT. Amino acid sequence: CASSLQVLGTEAFF.

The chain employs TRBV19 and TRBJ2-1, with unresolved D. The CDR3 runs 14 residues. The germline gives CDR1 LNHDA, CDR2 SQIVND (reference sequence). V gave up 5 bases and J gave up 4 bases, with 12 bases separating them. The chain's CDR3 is CASSLLLWYNEQFF. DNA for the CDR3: TGTGCCAGTAGTCTACTTCTATGGTACAATGAGCAGTTCTTC.

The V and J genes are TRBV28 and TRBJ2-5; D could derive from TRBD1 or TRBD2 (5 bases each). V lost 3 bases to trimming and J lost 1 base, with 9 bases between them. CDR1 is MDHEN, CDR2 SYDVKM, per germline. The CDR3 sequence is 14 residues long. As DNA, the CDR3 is TGTGCCAGCAGTTTTGGGGGATCCCAAGAGACCCAGTACTTC. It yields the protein CASSFGGSQETQYF.

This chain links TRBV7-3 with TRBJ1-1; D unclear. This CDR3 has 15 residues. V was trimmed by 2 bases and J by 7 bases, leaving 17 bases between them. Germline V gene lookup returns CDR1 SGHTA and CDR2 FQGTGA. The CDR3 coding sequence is TGTGCCAGCAGCTTATTCGCCGATGAGCAGGATGAAGCTTTCTTT. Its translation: CASSLFADEQDEAFF.

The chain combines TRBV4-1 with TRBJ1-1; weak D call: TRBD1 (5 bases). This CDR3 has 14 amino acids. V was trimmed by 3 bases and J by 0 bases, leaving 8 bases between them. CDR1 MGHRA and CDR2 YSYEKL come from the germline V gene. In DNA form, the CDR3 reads TGCGCCAGCAGCCAGGGACTCTTGAACACTGAAGCTTTCTTT. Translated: CASSQGLLNTEAFF.

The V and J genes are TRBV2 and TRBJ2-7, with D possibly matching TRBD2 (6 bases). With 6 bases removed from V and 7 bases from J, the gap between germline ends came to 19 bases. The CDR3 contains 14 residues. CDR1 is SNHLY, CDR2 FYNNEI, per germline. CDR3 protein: CASRDYSEVGEQYF. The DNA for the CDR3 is TGTGCCAGCAGGGACTACTCGGAGGTGGGGGAGCAGTACTTC.

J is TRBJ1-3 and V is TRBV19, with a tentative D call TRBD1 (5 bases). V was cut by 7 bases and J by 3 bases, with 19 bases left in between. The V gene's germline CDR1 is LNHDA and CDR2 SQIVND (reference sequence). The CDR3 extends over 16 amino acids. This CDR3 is CASTDSSGSFGNTIYF. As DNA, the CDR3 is TGTGCCAGTACCGATTCATCAGGGTCTTTTGGAAACACCATATATTTT.

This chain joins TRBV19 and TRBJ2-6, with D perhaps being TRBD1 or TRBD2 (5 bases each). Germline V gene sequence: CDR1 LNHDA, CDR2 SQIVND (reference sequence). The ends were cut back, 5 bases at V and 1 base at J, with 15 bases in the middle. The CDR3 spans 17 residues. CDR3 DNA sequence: TGTGCCAGTAGTCCCGGGCCGGGGCGGTCTGGGGCCAACGTCCTGACTTTC. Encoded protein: CASSPGPGRSGANVLTF.

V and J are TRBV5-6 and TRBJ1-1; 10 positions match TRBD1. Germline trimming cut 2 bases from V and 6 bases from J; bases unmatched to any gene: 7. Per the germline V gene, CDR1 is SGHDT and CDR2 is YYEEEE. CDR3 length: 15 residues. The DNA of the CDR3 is TGTGCCAGCAGCTTTAGGACAGGGGGTAGCGCTGAAGCTTTCTTT. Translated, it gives CASSFRTGGSAEAFF.

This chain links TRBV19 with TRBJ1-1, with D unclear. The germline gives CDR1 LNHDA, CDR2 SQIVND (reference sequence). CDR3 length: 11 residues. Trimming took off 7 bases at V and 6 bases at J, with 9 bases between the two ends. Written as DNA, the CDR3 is TGTGCCAGTACCCGGGATCCTGAAGCTTTCTTT. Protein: CASTRDPEAFF.

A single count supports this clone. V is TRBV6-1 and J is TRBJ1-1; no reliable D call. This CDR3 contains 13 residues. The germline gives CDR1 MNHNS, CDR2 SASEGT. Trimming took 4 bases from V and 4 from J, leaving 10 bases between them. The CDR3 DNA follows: TGTGCCAGCAGTGTGGGTATCTCCACTGAAGCTTTCTTT. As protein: CASSVGISTEAFF.

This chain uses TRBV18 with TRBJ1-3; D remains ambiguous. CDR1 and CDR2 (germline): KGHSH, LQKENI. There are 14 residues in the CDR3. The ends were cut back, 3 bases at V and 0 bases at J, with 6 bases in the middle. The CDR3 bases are TGTGCCAGCTCACCGCAGGTCTCTGGAAACACCATATATTTT. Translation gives CASSPQVSGNTIYF.

Here the CDR3 DNA reads TGTGCCAGCCAGGGGACAGGGCTAAACACCGGGGAGCTGTTTTTT. Translating it yields CASQGTGLNTGELFF. J is TRBJ2-2 and V is TRBV18; 9 nucleotides match TRBD1. Germline trimming cut 8 bases from V and 2 bases from J; bases unmatched to any gene: 6. The CDR3 has 15 residues. Germline-derived CDR1 and CDR2 are KGHSH and LQKENI. Looking up the rest from reference TRBV18 and TRBJ2-2 gives the full variable domain: NAGVMQNPRHLVRRRGQEARLRCSPMKGHSHVYWYRQLPEEGLKFMVYLQKENIIDESGMPKERFSAEFPKEGPSILRIQQVVRGDSAAYFCASQGTGLNTGELFFGEGSRLTVL.

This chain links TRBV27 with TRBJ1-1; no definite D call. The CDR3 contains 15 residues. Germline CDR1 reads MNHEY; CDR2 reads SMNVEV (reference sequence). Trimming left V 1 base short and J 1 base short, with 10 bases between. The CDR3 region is CASSLYAESNTEAFF. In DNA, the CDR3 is TGTGCCAGCAGTTTATATGCAGAGTCGAACACTGAAGCTTTCTTT.